Below are 30 T cell receptor beta chains sequenced from a single sample in a study of blood T cell repertoires in COVID-19. Sequencing was performed with immunoSEQ multiplex PCR; in TCRdb, only in-frame clones are kept and a portion is missing. The profile shows 120,000 to 150,000 clones, approximately 89% of them singletons. The sequenced sample was peripheral blood. The receptor set was obtained from a human donor in a cohort sampled during active COVID-19.

The chain links TRBV2 to TRBJ1-4; D call uncertain. The CDR3 is made up of 14 amino acids. CDR1 and CDR2 (germline): SNHLY, FYNNEI. V lost 4 bases to trimming and J lost 0 bases, with 6 bases between them. CDR3 sequence reads: CASSVGATNEKLFF. The CDR3, as DNA: TGTGCCAGCAGTGTGGGAGCAACTAATGAAAAACTGTTTTTT.

The chain uses TRBV15 and TRBJ1-5; tentatively, D is TRBD1 (5 bases). V lost 2 bases to trimming and J lost 7 bases, with 9 bases between them. The CDR3 spans 13 residues. CDR1 is LNHNV, CDR2 YYDKDF, per germline (reference sequence). The CDR3 nucleotides read TGTGCCACCAGCAGATTACCAGGGCAGCCCCAGCATTTT. As protein: CATSRLPGQPQHF.

The chain combines TRBV6-5 with TRBJ2-7; TRBD2 is a possible D gene (6 bases). CDR1 is MNHEY, CDR2 SVGAGI, per germline. The CDR3 consists of 13 residues. Trimming stripped 6 bases from V and 6 bases from J, with 15 bases between. The DNA of the CDR3 is TGTGCCAGCAGGGAGGGCAGGGCCTTCGAGCAGTACTTC. Its protein product is CASREGRAFEQYF.

This rearrangement joins TRBV4-1 to TRBJ1-1, with a tentative D call TRBD1 (6 bases). Trimming cost V 2 bases and J 0 bases, with 13 bases left between them. The CDR3 has 16 amino acids. Germline lookup yields CDR1 MGHRA and CDR2 YSYEKL. CDR3 sequence reads: CASSQYRDLLNTEAFF. The DNA for the CDR3 is TGCGCCAGCAGCCAATACAGGGACCTCTTGAACACTGAAGCTTTCTTT.

This clone was seen a few times. The chain recombines TRBV7-6 with TRBJ1-6; the D is unclear. The ends were cut back, 2 bases at V and 10 bases at J, with 15 bases in the middle. Germline assignment: CDR1 SGHVS and CDR2 FNYEAQ. The CDR3 is 15 amino acids. The CDR3 sequence: CASSLNPPTGSPLHF. DNA for the CDR3: TGTGCCAGCAGCTTAAATCCACCGACTGGGTCACCCCTCCACTTT.

CDR3 nucleotides: TGTGCCAGCTCTCCACCTTACACCTATAATTCACCCCTCCACTTT. This encodes CASSPPYTYNSPLHF. The chain carries TRBV25-1 and TRBJ1-6, with unresolved D. CDR1 and CDR2 from the germline V gene are MGHDK and SYGVNS. V lost 8 bases and J 2 bases, leaving 13 bases between the germline ends. This CDR3 contains 15 residues.

This chain uses TRBV10-3 with TRBJ1-3; 8 nucleotides line up with TRBD1. CDR3 length: 13 residues. V lost 8 bases to trimming and J lost 7 bases; unmatched junction nucleotides: 7. CDR1 and CDR2 (germline): ENHRY, SYGVKD. The CDR3 loop is CAILDRTGNTIYF. The CDR3 bases are TGTGCCATCTTAGACCGGACAGGGAACACCATATATTTT.

V and J are TRBV5-6 and TRBJ2-3, with 7 bases fitting TRBD1. Germline-derived CDR1 and CDR2 are SGHDT and YYEEEE. This CDR3 contains 14 residues. The V and J ends lost 4 bases and 10 bases, in that order; junction bases with no gene match: 12. The CDR3 reads CASSVGTAVLAQYF. CDR3 nucleotides: TGTGCCAGCAGCGTAGGGACAGCCGTTTTAGCGCAGTATTTT.

The chain joins TRBV5-1 to TRBJ2-5; TRBD2 aligns across 11 bases. Trimming at V came to 3 bases and at J to 3 bases, leaving 1 base not matched to a gene. The CDR3 length is 14 residues. Per germline, CDR1 SGHRS and CDR2 YFSETQ. CDR3 protein: CASSWGLAEETQYF. As DNA, the CDR3 is TGCGCCAGCAGCTGGGGACTAGCGGAAGAGACCCAGTACTTC.

The J gene is TRBJ2-3, the V gene TRBV4-1; tentatively, D is TRBD1 (6 bases). Germline CDR1 and CDR2: MGHRA and YSYEKL. V lost 4 bases and J 0 bases, leaving 14 bases between the germline ends. This CDR3 region has 16 residues. In nucleotides, the CDR3 is TGCGCCAGCAGCCTCCATGTCACAGGGAGCACAGATACGCAGTATTTT. It specifies CASSLHVTGSTDTQYF.

This clone was found a few times. This sequence joins TRBV6-1 and TRBJ2-7, with 10 bases that match TRBD1. Germline trimming cut 1 base from V and 5 bases from J; bases unmatched to any gene: 8. This CDR3 has 16 residues. Germline values: CDR1 MNHNS, CDR2 SASEGT. This chain's CDR3 is CASSEGAGQGRDEQYF. The CDR3 bases are TGTGCCAGCAGTGAAGGGGCGGGACAGGGGAGGGACGAGCAGTACTTC.

This chain connects TRBV10-3 to TRBJ2-1; 10 bases align to TRBD2. Germline V gene sequence: CDR1 ENHRY, CDR2 SYGVKD. V lost 0 bases and J lost 6; bases outside the gene matches: 8. CDR3 length: 17 amino acids. Here the CDR3 reads CAISESAQRGGLNEQFF. CDR3 coding DNA: TGTGCCATCAGTGAGTCGGCGCAGCGGGGGGGCCTCAATGAGCAGTTCTTC.

CDR3 loop: CASSPQREESYNEQFF. Written as DNA, the CDR3 is TGTGCCAGCTCCCCGCAAAGGGAGGAGTCCTACAATGAGCAGTTCTTC. The J gene is TRBJ2-1, the V gene TRBV18, with a possible D match to TRBD2 (6 bases). Trimming took 6 bases from V and 1 from J, leaving 16 bases between them. Germline CDR1 KGHSH, CDR2 LQKENI. The CDR3 is 16 amino acids.

This clone was observed once. The chain carries TRBV10-1 and TRBJ2-7, with D perhaps matching TRBD2 (5 bases). CDR3 size: 12 residues. Trimming cost V 8 bases and J 0 bases, with 8 bases left between them. Germline V gene lookup returns CDR1 WNHNN and CDR2 SYGVQD (reference sequence). This CDR3 is CASLDYSYEQYF. The CDR3 DNA follows: TGCGCCAGCCTCGACTACTCCTACGAGCAGTACTTC.

The chain employs TRBV6-5 and TRBJ1-6; weak D call: TRBD1 (5 bases). The germline V gene encodes CDR1 MNHEY and CDR2 SVGAGI. V was cut by 4 bases and J by 8 bases, with 12 bases left in between. The CDR3 runs 14 residues. This CDR3 is CASSFLPRDSPLHF. The CDR3 nucleotides read TGTGCCAGCAGTTTCCTCCCCAGGGATTCACCCCTCCACTTT.

The chain employs TRBV5-6 and TRBJ1-2; 10 bases align to TRBD1. The CDR3 runs 14 residues. After removal of 3 bases from V and 4 bases from J, the junction contained 3 bases not matched to a gene. Germline V gene sequence: CDR1 SGHDT, CDR2 YYEEEE. Written as DNA, the CDR3 is TGTGCCAGCAGCTCCGGGACAGGGGTCTATGGCTACACCTTC. It is translated as CASSSGTGVYGYTF.

The CDR3 loop reads CASSPTGGISYEQYF. The CDR3 bases are TGCGCCAGCAGCCCCACCGGCGGAATCTCCTACGAGCAGTACTTC. The rearrangement uses TRBV5-1 and TRBJ2-7; no firm D call. V lost 4 bases and J lost 0, with 14 bases in between. The CDR3 extends over 15 amino acids. Germline V lookup: CDR1 SGHRS, CDR2 YFSETQ.

This clone was detected only once. The genes are TRBV7-3 and TRBJ2-3; 10 nucleotides match TRBD2. With V trimmed by 4 bases and J by 2 bases, 3 bases remained unmatched. CDR1 SGHTA and CDR2 FQGTGA come from the germline V gene. The CDR3 extends over 15 amino acids. CDR3 in amino acids: CASSSTSGVTDTQYF. The CDR3 DNA sequence: TGTGCCAGCAGCTCAACTAGCGGGGTCACAGATACGCAGTATTTT.

CDR3: CASTWGTGIYEQYF. CDR3 coding DNA: TGTGCCAGTACTTGGGGGACAGGGATTTACGAGCAGTACTTC. The chain employs TRBV19 and TRBJ2-7; 9 bases match TRBD1. The germline CDR1 and CDR2 sequences are LNHDA and SQIVND (reference sequence). J gave up 4 bases and V 7 bases, and 8 bases lay outside the gene matches. The CDR3 covers 14 residues.

J is TRBJ1-4 and V is TRBV6-6; 10 bases match TRBD1. Trimming cost V 2 bases and J 8 bases; bases outside gene matches: 5. CDR3 length: 15 residues. From germline, CDR1 is MNHNY and CDR2 SVGAGI (reference sequence). The CDR3: CASSYGDRGSEKLFF. CDR3 bases: TGTGCCAGCAGTTACGGGGACAGGGGAAGCGAAAAACTGTTTTTT.

The chain couples TRBV29-1 to TRBJ1-1, with D perhaps matching TRBD1 (6 bases). V lost 7 bases and J lost 1, with 19 bases in between. The CDR3 sequence is 15 residues long. CDR1 is SQVTM, CDR2 ANQGSEA, per germline. DNA of the CDR3: TGCAGCGGGAGAAGGGGGTCCGCTACGAACACTGAAGCTTTCTTT. Translation: CSGRRGSATNTEAFF. Filled out from reference TRBV29-1 and TRBJ1-1, the complete variable domain reads SAVISQKPSRDICQRGTSLTIQCQVDSQVTMMFWYRQQPGQSLTLIATANQGSEATYESGFVIDKFPISRPNLTFSTLTVSNMSPEDSSIYLCSGRRGSATNTEAFFGQGTRLTVV.

This clone was seen once. The rearrangement links TRBV5-6 to TRBJ1-2, with D possibly TRBD1 on 6 matching bases. The CDR3 has 12 amino acids. V lost 4 bases and J 8 bases, leaving 12 bases between the germline ends. In germline, CDR1 is SGHDT, CDR2 YYEEEE. The CDR3 DNA reads TGTGCCAGCAGCGTGGGGGGGCCGGGCTACACCTTC. Its protein product is CASSVGGPGYTF.

The count of this clone is one. The chain employs TRBV7-9 and TRBJ1-2; 8 positions agree with TRBD1. The CDR3 runs to 14 residues. Germline CDR1 reads SEHNR; CDR2 reads FQNEAQ (reference sequence). V was pared by 3 bases and J by 4 bases, with 4 bases of the junction left unmatched. CDR3 coding DNA: TGTGCCAGCAGCTTGGGGACAGGAATCTATGGCTACACCTTC. Translated, it gives CASSLGTGIYGYTF.

V gene TRBV6-4 combines with J gene TRBJ2-3; 12 nucleotides match TRBD2. CDR3 size: 14 residues. Germline trimming cut 4 bases from V and 4 bases from J; bases unmatched to any gene: 0. Germline V CDR1 and CDR2: MRHNA, SNTAGT. The CDR3 DNA reads as TGTGCCAGCAGTGCTAGCGGGGGGGCAGATACGCAGTATTTT. Translation: CASSASGGADTQYF.

The V gene is TRBV7-8, the J gene TRBJ2-2; tentatively, D is TRBD2 (5 bases). This CDR3 has 15 residues. V was shortened by 5 bases and J by 1 base, with 11 bases between the two germline ends. Germline values: CDR1 SGHVS, CDR2 FQNEAQ. CDR3 DNA sequence: TGTGCCAGCAGCGGACTCCCTGGGAACACCGGGGAGCTGTTTTTT. Translation gives CASSGLPGNTGELFF.

The V and J genes are TRBV20-1 and TRBJ2-1, with 10 positions matching TRBD2. The J segment lost 0 bases and the V segment lost 3 bases, leaving 2 bases of the junction unmatched. Germline values: CDR1 DFQATT, CDR2 SNEGSKA (reference sequence). The CDR3 length is 15 residues. CDR3 DNA: TGCAGTGCTAGTAGCGGGGGGAACTCCTACAATGAGCAGTTCTTC. It is translated as CSASSGGNSYNEQFF.

V is TRBV4-1 and J is TRBJ1-1, with 9 bases identical to TRBD1. Germline V gene sequence: CDR1 MGHRA, CDR2 YSYEKL. The ends lost 5 bases at V and 8 bases at J; junction bases unmatched: 6. CDR3 length: 13 residues. The CDR3 sequence is CASSARDREEAFF. The CDR3 nucleotides read TGCGCCAGCAGCGCCCGGGACAGGGAGGAAGCTTTCTTT.

The rearrangement links TRBV5-1 to TRBJ2-7; 7 positions match TRBD1. Germline V gene data show CDR1 as SGHRS and CDR2 as YFSETQ. CDR3 length: 15 residues. V gave up 4 bases and J gave up 0 bases; unmatched junction bases: 7. The CDR3 protein is CASSVGTASSYEQYF. The CDR3 bases are TGCGCCAGCAGCGTCGGGACAGCGAGCTCCTACGAGCAGTACTTC.

This chain links TRBV19 with TRBJ2-6; D is perhaps TRBD1 (6 bases). The germline CDR1 and CDR2 sequences are LNHDA and SQIVND (reference sequence). The germline V and J ends were trimmed by 3 bases and 0 bases, with 9 bases remaining between them. The CDR3 covers 16 residues. CDR3 coding DNA: TGTGCCAGTAGTATGCAGACAGGCTCTGGGGCCAACGTCCTGACTTTC. Its protein product is CASSMQTGSGANVLTF.

Details on this clone: Its ends do not fully match the called genes, so a read error is possible. The J gene is TRBJ2-5, the V gene TRBV9; D perhaps matches TRBD2 (5 bases). Germline CDR1 reads SGDLS; CDR2 reads YYNGEE. The CDR3 length is 13 residues. This CDR3 reads CASSPLMALGLDF. CDR3 in DNA: TGTGCCAGCAGCCCCCTAATGGCACTAGGACTTGACTTC.